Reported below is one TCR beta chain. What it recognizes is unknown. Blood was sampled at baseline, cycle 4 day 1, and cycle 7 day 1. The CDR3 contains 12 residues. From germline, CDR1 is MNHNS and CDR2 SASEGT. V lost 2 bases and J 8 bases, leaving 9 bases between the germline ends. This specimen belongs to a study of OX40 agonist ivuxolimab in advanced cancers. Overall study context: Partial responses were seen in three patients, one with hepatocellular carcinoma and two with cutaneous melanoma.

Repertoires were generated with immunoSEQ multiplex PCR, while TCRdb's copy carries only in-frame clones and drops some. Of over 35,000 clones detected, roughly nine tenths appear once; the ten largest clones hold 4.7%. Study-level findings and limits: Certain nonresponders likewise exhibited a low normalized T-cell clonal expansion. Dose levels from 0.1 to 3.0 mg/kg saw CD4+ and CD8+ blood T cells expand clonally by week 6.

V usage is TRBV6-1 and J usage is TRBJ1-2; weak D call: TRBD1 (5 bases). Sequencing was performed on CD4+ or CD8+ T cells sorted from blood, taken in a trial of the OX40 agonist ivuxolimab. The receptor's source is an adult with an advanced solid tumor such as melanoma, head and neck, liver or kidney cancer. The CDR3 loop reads CASSERGIGYTF. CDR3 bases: TGTGCCAGCAGTGAACGGGGCATCGGCTACACCTTC.